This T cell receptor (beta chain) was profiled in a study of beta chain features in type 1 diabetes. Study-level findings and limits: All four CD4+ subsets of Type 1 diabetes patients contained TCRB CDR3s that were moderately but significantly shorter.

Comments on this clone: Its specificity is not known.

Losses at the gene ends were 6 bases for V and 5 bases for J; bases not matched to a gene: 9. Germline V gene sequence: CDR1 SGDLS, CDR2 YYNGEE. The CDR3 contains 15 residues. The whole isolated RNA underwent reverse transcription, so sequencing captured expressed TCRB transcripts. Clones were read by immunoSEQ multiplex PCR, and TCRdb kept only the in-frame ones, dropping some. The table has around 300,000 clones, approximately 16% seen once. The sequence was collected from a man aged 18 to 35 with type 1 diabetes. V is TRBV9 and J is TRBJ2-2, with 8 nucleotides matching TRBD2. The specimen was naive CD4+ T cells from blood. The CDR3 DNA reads TGTGCCAGCACGGAACGGGGGGGCTTTACCGGGGAGCTGTTTTTT. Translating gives CASTERGGFTGELFF.